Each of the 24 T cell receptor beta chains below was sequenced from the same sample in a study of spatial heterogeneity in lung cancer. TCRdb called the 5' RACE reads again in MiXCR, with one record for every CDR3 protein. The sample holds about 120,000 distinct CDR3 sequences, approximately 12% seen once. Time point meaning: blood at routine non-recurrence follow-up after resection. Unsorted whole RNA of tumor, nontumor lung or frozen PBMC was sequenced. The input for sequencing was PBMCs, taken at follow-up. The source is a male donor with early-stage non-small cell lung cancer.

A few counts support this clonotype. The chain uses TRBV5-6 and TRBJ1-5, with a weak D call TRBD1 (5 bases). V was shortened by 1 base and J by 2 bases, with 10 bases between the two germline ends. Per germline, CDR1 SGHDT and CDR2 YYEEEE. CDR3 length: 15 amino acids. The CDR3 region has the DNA TGTGCCAGCAGCTTGACGGGGGTGCGCAATCAGCCCCAGCATTTT. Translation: CASSLTGVRNQPQHF.

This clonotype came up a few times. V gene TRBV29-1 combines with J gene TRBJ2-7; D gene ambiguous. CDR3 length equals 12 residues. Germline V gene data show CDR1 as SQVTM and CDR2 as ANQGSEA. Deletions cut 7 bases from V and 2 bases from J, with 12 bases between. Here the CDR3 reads CSAGQAPYEQYF. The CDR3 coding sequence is TGCAGCGCCGGGCAGGCGCCCTACGAGCAGTACTTC.

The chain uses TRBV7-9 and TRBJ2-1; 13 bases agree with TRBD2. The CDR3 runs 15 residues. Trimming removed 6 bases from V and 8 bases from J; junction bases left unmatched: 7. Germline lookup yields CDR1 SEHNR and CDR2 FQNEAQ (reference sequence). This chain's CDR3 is CASSSGTSGAHEQFF. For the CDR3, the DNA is TGTGCCAGCAGTTCCGGGACTAGCGGGGCGCATGAGCAGTTCTTC.

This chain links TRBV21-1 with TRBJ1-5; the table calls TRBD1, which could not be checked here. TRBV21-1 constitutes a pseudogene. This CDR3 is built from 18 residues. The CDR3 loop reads CASSPTPLDRDSNQPQHF. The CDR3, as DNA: TGTGCCAGCAGCCCCACACCCCTAGACAGGGATAGCAATCAGCCCCAGCATTTT.

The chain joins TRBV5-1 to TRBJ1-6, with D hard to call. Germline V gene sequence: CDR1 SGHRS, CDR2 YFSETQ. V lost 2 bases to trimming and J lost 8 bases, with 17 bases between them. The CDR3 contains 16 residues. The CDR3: CASSLSAVRGHSPLHF. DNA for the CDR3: TGCGCCAGCAGCTTAAGTGCAGTACGAGGCCATTCACCCCTCCACTTT. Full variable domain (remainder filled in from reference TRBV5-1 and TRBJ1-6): KAGVTQTPRYLIKTRGQQVTLSCSPISGHRSVSWYQQTPGQGLQFLFEYFSETQRNKGNFPGRFSGRQFSNSRSEMNVSTLELGDSALYLCASSLSAVRGHSPLHFGNGTRLTVT.

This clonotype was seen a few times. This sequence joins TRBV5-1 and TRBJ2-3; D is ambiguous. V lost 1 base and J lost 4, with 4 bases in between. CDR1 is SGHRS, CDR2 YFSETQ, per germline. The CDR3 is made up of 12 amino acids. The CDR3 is CASSLSADTQYF. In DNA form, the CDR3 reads TGCGCCAGCAGCTTGAGTGCAGATACGCAGTATTTT.

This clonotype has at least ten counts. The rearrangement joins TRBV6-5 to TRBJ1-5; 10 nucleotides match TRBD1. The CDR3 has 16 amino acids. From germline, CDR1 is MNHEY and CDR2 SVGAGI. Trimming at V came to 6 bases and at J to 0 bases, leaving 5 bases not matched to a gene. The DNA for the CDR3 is TGTGCCAGCAGATCCCGGGACAGGGGTAGCAATCAGCCCCAGCATTTT. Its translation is CASRSRDRGSNQPQHF.

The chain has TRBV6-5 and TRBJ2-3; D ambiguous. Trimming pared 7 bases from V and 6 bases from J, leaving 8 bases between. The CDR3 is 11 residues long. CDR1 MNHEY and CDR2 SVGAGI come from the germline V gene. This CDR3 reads CASIVLDTQYF. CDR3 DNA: TGTGCCAGCATTGTATTGGATACGCAGTATTTT.

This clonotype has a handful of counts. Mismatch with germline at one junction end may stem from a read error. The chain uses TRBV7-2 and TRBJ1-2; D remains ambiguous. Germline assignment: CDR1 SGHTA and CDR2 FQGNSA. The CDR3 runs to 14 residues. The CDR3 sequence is CASSPDGNNYGYAF. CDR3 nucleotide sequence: TGTGCCAGCAGCCCAGACGGGAACAACTATGGCTACGCCTTC.

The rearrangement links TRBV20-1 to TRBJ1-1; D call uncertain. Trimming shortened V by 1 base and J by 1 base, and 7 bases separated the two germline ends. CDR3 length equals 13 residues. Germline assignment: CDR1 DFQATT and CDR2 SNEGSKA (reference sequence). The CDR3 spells CSARGRRNTEAFF. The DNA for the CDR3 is TGCAGTGCTAGAGGCAGAAGGAACACTGAAGCTTTCTTT.

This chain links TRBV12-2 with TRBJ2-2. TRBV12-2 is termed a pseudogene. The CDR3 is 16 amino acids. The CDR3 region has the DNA TGTGCAAGTCGCTTAGCGGGCCACGGGAACACCGGGGAGCTGTTTTTT. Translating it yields CASRLAGHGNTGELFF.

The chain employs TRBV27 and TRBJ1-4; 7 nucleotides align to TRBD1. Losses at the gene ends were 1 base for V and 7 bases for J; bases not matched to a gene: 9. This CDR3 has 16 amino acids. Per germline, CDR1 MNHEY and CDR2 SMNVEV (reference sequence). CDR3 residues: CASSLYPDRVGEKLFF. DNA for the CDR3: TGTGCCAGCAGTTTATACCCTGACAGGGTGGGTGAAAAACTGTTTTTT.

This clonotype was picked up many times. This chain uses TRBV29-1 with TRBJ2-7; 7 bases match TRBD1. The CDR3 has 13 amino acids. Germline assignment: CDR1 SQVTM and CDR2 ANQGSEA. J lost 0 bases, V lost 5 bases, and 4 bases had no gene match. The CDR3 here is CSVQGQSSYEQYF. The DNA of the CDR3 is TGCAGCGTTCAGGGACAGAGCTCCTACGAGCAGTACTTC.

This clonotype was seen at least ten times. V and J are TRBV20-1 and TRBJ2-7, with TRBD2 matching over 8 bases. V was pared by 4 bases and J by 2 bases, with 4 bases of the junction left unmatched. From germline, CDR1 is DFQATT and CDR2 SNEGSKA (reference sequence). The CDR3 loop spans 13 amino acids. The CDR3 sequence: CSANGGGAYEQYF. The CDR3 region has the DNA TGCAGTGCTAACGGGGGGGGTGCCTACGAGCAGTACTTC.

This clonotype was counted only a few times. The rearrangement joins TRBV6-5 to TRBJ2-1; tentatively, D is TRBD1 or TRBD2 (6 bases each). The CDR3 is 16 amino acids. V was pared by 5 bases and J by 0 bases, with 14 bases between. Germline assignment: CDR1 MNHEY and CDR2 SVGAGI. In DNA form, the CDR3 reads TGTGCCAGCAGTCCTATTGGAGGGGGCTCCTACAATGAGCAGTTCTTC. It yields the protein CASSPIGGGSYNEQFF.

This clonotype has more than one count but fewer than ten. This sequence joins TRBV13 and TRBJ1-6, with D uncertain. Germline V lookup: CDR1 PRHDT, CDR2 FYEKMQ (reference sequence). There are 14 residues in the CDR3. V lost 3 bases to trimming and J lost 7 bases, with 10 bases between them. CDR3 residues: CASSFKGKNSPLHF. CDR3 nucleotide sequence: TGTGCCAGCAGCTTTAAGGGAAAAAATTCACCCCTCCACTTT. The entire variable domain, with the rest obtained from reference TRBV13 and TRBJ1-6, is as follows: AAGVIQSPRHLIKEKRETATLKCYPIPRHDTVYWYQQGPGQDPQFLISFYEKMQSDKGSIPDRFSAQQFSDYHSELNMSSLELGDSALYFCASSFKGKNSPLHFGNGTRLTVT.

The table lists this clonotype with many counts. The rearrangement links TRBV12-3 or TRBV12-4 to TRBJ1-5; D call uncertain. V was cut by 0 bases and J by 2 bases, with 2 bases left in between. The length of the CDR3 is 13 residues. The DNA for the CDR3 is TGTGCCAGCAGTTTAGCGCGCAATCAGCCCCAGCATTTT. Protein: CASSLARNQPQHF.

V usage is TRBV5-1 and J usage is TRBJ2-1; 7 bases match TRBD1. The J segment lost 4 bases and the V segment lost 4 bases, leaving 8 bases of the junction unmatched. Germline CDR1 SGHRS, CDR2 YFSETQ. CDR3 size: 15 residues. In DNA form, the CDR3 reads TGCGCCAGCAGCAACCGGGACAGCAATTACAATGAGCAGTTCTTC. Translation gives CASSNRDSNYNEQFF. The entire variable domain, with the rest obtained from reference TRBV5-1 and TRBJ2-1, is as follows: KAGVTQTPRYLIKTRGQQVTLSCSPISGHRSVSWYQQTPGQGLQFLFEYFSETQRNKGNFPGRFSGRQFSNSRSEMNVSTLELGDSALYLCASSNRDSNYNEQFFGPGTRLTVL.

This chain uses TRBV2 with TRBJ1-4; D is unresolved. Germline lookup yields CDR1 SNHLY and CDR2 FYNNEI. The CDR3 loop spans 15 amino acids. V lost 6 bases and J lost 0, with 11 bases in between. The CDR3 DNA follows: TGTGCCAGCAGATCCCCAGGAGCAACTAATGAAAAACTGTTTTTT. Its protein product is CASRSPGATNEKLFF.

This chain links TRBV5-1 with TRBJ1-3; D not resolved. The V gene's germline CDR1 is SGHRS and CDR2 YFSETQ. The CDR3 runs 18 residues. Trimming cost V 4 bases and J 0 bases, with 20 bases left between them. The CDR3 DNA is TGCGCCAGCAGCCCGGACGGGTCGATTCGTTTCTCTGGAAACACCATATATTTT. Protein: CASSPDGSIRFSGNTIYF. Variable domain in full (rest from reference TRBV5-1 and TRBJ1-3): KAGVTQTPRYLIKTRGQQVTLSCSPISGHRSVSWYQQTPGQGLQFLFEYFSETQRNKGNFPGRFSGRQFSNSRSEMNVSTLELGDSALYLCASSPDGSIRFSGNTIYFGEGSWLTVV.

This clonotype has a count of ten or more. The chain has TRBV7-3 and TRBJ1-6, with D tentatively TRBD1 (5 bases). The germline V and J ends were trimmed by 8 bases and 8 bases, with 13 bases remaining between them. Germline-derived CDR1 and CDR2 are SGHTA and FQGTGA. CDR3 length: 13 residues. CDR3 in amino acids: CASARGVHSPLHF. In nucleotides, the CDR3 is TGTGCCAGCGCGAGGGGCGTCCATTCACCCCTCCACTTT.

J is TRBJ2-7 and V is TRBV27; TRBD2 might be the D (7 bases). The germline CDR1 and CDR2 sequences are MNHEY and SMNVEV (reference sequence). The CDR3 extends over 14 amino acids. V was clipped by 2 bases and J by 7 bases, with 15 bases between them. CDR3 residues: CASSLRGGSGEQYF. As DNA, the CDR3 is TGTGCCAGCAGTTTAAGGGGGGGGTCGGGAGAGCAGTACTTC.

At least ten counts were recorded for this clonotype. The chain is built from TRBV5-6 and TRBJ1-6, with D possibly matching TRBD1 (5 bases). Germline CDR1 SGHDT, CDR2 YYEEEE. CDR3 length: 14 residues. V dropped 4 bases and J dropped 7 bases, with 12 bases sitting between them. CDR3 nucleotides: TGTGCCAGCAGCCCTCAGGGTTGGAATTCACCCCTCCACTTT. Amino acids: CASSPQGWNSPLHF.

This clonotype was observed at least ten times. The CDR3 loop reads CASSLRDHQETQYF. The CDR3 region has the DNA TGTGCCAGCAGCCTCCGGGACCACCAAGAGACCCAGTACTTC. J is TRBJ2-5 and V is TRBV7-8; the D call may be TRBD1 or TRBD2 (5 bases each). The length of the CDR3 is 14 residues. V lost 5 bases and J 0 bases, leaving 10 bases between the germline ends. Germline CDR1 is SGHVS and CDR2 is FQNEAQ. Variable domain in full (rest from reference TRBV7-8 and TRBJ2-5): GAGVSQSPRYKVAKRGQDVALRCDPISGHVSLFWYQQALGQGPEFLTYFQNEAQLDKSGLPSDRFFAERPEGSVSTLKIQRTQQEDSAVYLCASSLRDHQETQYFGPGTRLLVL.